This record looks at one T cell receptor (beta chain) sequence and its context. The entry originates in a study of blood T cell repertoires in COVID-19. Assay used: immunoSEQ multiplex PCR; TCRdb lists only in-frame clones, some missing. Of roughly 400,000 clones listed, around 87% are singletons. The sample taken for sequencing was peripheral blood. This clonotype was sampled from a woman aged 55-69 years with COVID-19, enrolled during active disease.

The CDR3: CASSLESPFERGVPDTQYF. For the CDR3, the DNA is TGTGCCAGCAGCTTAGAGTCCCCATTTGAGCGGGGGGTCCCAGATACGCAGTATTTT. This chain connects TRBV11-3 to TRBJ2-3, with TRBD2 matching 9 bases. The CDR3 has 19 amino acids. The V and J ends lost 0 bases and 4 bases, in that order; junction bases with no gene match: 14. Germline-derived CDR1 and CDR2 are SGHNT and YENEEA.